This TCR beta chain was retrieved from a study of shared clonotypes between healthy human individuals. This clone was detected only a few times. The data were produced by immunoSEQ multiplex PCR, yet TCRdb's version contains in-frame clones alone and is incomplete. In the table there are some 95,000 clones, over 60% of which are singletons. The CDR3 totals 15 residues. Trimming cost V 1 base and J 12 bases; bases outside gene matches: 10. Germline V gene lookup returns CDR1 SGHAT and CDR2 FQNNGV. This clonotype was sampled from a man aged 25 to 40 in good health. Sequencing was done on a sample of memory CD8+ T cells sorted from blood. Stated subset: CD45RO+ cells pooled with CCR7-negative TemRA cells. The genes are TRBV11-2 and TRBJ2-1, with TRBD2 matching over 9 bases. The CDR3 sequence is CASSLASGAYNGQFF. The CDR3 nucleotides read TGTGCCAGCAGCTTAGCTAGCGGGGCCTACAACGGGCAGTTCTTC. The whole variable domain, remainder taken from reference TRBV11-2 and TRBJ2-1, is EAGVAQSPRYKIIEKRQSVAFWCNPISGHATLYWYQQILGQGPKLLIQFQNNGVVDDSQLPKDRFSAERLKGVDSTLKIQPAKLEDSAVYLCASSLASGAYNGQFFGPGTRLTVL.